The present entry profiles one TCR beta chain with its context. Antigen: not known. Assay: immunoSEQ multiplex PCR; the TCRdb copy retains only in-frame clones and omits some. Here the sample spans some 150,000 clones, roughly nine tenths being singletons. This sample stems from a study of T cell responses to AZD1222 COVID-19 vaccine. Study conclusions and caveats: Baseline seropositivity characterized only a handful of AZD1222 recipients.

This CDR3 is built from 15 residues. Trimming removed 4 bases from V and 0 bases from J; junction bases left unmatched: 2. Per the germline V gene, CDR1 is KGHDR and CDR2 is SFDVKD. V and J are TRBV24-1 and TRBJ1-5; the match to TRBD1 covers 7 bases. Sequencing used peripheral blood, obtained on day 0 of AZD1222 vaccination. This TCR derives from an adult in good health. The CDR3 loop is CATSETGYSNQPQHF. CDR3 DNA sequence: TGTGCCACCAGTGAGACAGGGTATAGCAATCAGCCCCAGCATTTT.